The rows below give T cell receptor beta chains drawn from one sample of a study of technical replicates of blood from a handful of donors. Clones were sequenced by immunoSEQ multiplex PCR, and TCRdb holds only the in-frame ones, with some missing. Of 100,000 or so clones in the sample, 96% are singletons; the top ten hold approximately 0.21%. Specimen: T cells isolated from PBMCs. These receptors were collected from a human donor in good health. Both conserved end residues are trimmed from each CDR3. A D gene is named only where the DNA matches it firmly. Expanded clones get a size class; other rows say once, few or many, or leave the size out.

d_gene	abundance	j_gene	v_gene	CDR3aa
-	-	TRBJ1-1	TRBV30	AWSKGLGEAF
TRBD1	-	TRBJ2-2	TRBV7-9	ASSWTGANTGELF
-	-	TRBJ1-3	TRBV6-1	ASSEWGGAGNTIY
-	-	TRBJ1-5	TRBV6-1	ASRRGNQPQH
TRBD1	-	TRBJ1-2	TRBV9	ASSVDETGGRNYGYT
TRBD1	-	TRBJ2-7	TRBV10-3	AISGDRVYEQY
TRBD2	-	TRBJ2-2	TRBV27	ASTTVAGGSGGELF
TRBD1	once	TRBJ2-7	TRBV5-1	ASSGGTGTYEQY
TRBD2	once	TRBJ2-5	TRBV6-5	ASRYSGGETQY
-	-	TRBJ1-5	TRBV19	ASRGGGWYQPQH
TRBD1	-	TRBJ1-5	TRBV18	ASSRANDWTGFQPQH
-	-	TRBJ1-1	TRBV27	ASRRGQITEAF
-	-	TRBJ1-3	TRBV6-6	ASTAGGNTIY
-	-	TRBJ2-2	TRBV7-7	ASSFGFGELF
TRBD2	-	TRBJ2-1	TRBV13	ASSLGLAGGNNEQF